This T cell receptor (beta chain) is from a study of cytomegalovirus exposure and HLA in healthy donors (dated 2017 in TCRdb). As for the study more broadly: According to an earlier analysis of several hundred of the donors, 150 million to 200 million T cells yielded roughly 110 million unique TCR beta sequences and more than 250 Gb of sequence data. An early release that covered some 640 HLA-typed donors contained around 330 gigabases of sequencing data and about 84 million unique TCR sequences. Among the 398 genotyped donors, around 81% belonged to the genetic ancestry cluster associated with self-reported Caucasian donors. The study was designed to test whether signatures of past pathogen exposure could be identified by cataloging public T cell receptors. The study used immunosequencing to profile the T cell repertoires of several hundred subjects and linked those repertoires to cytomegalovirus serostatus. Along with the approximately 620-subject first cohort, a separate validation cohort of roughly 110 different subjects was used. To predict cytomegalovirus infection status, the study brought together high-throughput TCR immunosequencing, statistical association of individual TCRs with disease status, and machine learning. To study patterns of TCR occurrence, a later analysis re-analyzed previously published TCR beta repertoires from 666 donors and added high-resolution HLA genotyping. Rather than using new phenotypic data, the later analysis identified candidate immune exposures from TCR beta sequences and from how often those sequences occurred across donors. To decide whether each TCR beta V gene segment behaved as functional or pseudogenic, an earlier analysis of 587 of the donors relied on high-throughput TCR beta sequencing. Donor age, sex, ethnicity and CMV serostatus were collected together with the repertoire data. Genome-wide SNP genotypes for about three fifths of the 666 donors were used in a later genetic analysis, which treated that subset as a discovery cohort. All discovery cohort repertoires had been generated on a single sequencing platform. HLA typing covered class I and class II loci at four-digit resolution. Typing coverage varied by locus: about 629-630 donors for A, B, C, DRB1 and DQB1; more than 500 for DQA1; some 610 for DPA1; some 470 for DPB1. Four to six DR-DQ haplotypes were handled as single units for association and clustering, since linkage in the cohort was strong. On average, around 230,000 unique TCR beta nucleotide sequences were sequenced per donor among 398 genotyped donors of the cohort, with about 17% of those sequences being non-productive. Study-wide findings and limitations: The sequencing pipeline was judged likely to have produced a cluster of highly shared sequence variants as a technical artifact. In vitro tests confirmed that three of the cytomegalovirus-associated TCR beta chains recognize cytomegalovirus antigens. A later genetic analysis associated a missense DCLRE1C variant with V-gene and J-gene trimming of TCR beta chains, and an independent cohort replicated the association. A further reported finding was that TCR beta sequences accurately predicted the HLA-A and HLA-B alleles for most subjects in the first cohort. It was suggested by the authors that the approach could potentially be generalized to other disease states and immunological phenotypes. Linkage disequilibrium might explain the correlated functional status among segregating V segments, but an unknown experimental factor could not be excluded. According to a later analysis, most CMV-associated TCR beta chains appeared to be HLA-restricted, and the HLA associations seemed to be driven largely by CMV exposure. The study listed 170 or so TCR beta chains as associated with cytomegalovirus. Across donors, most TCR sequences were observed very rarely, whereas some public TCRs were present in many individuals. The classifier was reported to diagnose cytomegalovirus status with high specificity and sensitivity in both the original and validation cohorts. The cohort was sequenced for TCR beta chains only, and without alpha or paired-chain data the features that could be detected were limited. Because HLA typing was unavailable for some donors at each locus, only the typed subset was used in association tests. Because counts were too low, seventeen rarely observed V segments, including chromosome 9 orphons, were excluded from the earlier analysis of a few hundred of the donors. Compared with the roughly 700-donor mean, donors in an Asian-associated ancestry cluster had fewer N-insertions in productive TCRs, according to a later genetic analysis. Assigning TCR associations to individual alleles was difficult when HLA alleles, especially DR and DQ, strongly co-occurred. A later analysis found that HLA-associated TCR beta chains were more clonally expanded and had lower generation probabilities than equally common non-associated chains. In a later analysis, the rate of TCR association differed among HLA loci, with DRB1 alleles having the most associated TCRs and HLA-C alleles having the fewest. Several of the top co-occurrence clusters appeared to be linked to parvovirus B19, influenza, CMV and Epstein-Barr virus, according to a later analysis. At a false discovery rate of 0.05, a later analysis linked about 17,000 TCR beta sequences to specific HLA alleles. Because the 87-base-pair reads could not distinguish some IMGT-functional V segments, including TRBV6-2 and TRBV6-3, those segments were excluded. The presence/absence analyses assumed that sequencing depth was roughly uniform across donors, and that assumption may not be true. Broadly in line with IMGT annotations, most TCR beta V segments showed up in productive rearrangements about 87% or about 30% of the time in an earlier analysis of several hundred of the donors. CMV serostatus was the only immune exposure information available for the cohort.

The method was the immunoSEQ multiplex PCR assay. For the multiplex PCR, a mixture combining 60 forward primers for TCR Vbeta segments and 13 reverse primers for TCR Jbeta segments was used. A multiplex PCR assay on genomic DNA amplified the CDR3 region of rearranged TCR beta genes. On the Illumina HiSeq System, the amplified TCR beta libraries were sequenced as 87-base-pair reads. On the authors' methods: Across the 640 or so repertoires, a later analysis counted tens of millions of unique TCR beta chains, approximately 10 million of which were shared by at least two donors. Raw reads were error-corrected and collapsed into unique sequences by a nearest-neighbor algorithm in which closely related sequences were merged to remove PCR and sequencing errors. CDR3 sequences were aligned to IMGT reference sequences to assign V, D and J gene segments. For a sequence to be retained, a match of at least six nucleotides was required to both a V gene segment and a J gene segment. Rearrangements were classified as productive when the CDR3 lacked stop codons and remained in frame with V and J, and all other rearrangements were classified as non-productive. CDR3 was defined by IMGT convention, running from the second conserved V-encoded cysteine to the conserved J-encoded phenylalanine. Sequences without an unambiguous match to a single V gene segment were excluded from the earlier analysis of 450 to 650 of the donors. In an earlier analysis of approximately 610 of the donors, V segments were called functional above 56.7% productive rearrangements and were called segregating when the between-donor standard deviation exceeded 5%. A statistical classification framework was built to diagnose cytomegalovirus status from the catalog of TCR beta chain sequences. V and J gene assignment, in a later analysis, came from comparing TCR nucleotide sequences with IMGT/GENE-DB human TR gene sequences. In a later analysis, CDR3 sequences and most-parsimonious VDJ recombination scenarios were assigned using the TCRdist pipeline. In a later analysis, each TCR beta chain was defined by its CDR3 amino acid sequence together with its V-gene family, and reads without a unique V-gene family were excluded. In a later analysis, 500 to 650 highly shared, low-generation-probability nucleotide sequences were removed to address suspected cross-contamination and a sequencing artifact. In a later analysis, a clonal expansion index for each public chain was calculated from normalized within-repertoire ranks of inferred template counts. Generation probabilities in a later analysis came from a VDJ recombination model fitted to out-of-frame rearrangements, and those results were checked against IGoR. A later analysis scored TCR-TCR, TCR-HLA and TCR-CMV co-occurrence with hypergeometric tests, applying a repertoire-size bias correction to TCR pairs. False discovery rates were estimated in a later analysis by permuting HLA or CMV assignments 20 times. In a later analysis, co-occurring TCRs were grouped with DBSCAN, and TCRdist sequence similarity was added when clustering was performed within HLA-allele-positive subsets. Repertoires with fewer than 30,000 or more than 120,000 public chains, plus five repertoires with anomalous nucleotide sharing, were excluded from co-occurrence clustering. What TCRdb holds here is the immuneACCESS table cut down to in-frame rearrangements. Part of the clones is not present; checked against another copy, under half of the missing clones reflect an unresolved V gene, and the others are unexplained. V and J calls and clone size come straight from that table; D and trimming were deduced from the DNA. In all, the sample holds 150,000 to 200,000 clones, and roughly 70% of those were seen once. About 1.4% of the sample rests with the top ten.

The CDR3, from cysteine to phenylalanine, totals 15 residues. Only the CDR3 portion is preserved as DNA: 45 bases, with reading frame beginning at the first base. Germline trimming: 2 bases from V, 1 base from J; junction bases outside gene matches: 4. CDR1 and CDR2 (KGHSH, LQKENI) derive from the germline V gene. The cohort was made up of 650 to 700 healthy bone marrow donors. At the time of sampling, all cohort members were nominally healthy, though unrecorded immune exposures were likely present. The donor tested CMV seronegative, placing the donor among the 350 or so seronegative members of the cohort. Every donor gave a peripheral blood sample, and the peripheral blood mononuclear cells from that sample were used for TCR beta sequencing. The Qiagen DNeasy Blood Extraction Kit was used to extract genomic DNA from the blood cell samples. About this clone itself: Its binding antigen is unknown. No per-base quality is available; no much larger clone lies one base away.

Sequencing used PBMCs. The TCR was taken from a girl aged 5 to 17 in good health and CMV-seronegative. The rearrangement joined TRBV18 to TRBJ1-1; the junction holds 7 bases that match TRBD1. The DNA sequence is TGTGCCAGCTCACCAATAGGGGGCGCGAACACTGAAGCTTTCTTT. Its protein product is CASSPIGGANTEAFF.